Below, 10 T cell receptor beta chains from the same sample are listed, as sequenced in a study of a mutant IDH1 vaccine in newly diagnosed glioma. These receptors' antigens are unknown. Some clones are missing from TCRdb's copy, which holds only in-frame ones; the method was immunoSEQ multiplex PCR. The sample carries under 65,000 clones, 80% recorded once. Time point specified: week 11, during vaccination. In every dose of vaccine, 300 ug of mutant IDH1 20-mer peptide was given alongside topical imiquimod. The specimen was PBMCs, collected from a glioma patient whose treatment included an IDH1 peptide vaccine. These receptors came from a man aged 45-65 years with glioma.

The chain is built from TRBV19 and TRBJ1-5; weak D call: TRBD1 (5 bases). The germline CDR1 and CDR2 sequences are LNHDA and SQIVND (reference sequence). CDR3 length: 15 residues. Between the trimmed V and J ends, which lost 3 bases and 4 bases, there was a span of 13 bases. The chain's CDR3 is CASSMRDSLNQPQHF. The CDR3 DNA reads TGTGCCAGTAGTATGAGAGACAGTCTTAATCAGCCCCAGCATTTT.

This clone was detected once. The chain has TRBV2 and TRBJ2-1, with 8 bases matching TRBD2. Trimming took 3 bases from V and 10 from J; bases not matched to a gene: 8. This CDR3 spans 14 amino acids. Germline V gene lookup returns CDR1 SNHLY and CDR2 FYNNEI. The CDR3 spells CASSDQAGGREQFF. The CDR3 nucleotides are TGTGCCAGCAGTGATCAGGCGGGGGGCAGGGAGCAGTTCTTC.

The CDR3 DNA follows: TGCAGCGTTGTCCCAGCGGGCACAGATACGCAGTATTTT. Translation gives CSVVPAGTDTQYF. The chain recombines TRBV29-1 with TRBJ2-3, with D tentatively TRBD2 (5 bases). Trimming cost V 4 bases and J 1 base, with 9 bases left between them. Germline CDR1 is SQVTM and CDR2 is ANQGSEA. The CDR3 length is 13 residues.

The chain recombines TRBV6-4 with TRBJ1-1; D is uncertain. The germline gives CDR1 MRHNA, CDR2 SNTAGT. The CDR3 sequence is 14 residues long. V was pared by 0 bases and J by 1 base, with 6 bases between. CDR3 protein: CASSDSSENTEAFF. CDR3 coding DNA: TGTGCCAGCAGTGACTCCTCGGAGAACACTGAAGCTTTCTTT.

V usage is TRBV7-3 and J usage is TRBJ2-1, with a tentative D call TRBD2 (7 bases). Germline CDR1 is SGHTA and CDR2 is FQGTGA. The CDR3 sequence is 15 residues long. The V end lost 1 base, the J end lost 9 bases, and 16 bases lay between the germline ends. Written as DNA, the CDR3 is TGTGCCAGCAGCTTAAGTGGGGGGGCCGCCGGTGAGCAGTTCTTC. Translating it yields CASSLSGGAAGEQFF.

The J gene is TRBJ1-4, the V gene TRBV19; 9 bases fit TRBD1. Looked up from germline, CDR1 is LNHDA and CDR2 is SQIVND (reference sequence). Trimming cost V 5 bases and J 8 bases; bases outside gene matches: 9. The CDR3 length is 15 residues. The CDR3: CASSLSGQGNEKLFF. Written as DNA, the CDR3 is TGTGCCAGTAGTCTGTCGGGACAGGGTAACGAAAAACTGTTTTTT.

V and J are TRBV6-6 and TRBJ1-1; D is unresolved. Germline V gene sequence: CDR1 MNHNY, CDR2 SVGAGI (reference sequence). The CDR3 contains 13 residues. The germline V and J ends were trimmed by 0 bases and 5 bases, with 7 bases remaining between them. The CDR3 is CASSYSPGTEAFF. Written as DNA, the CDR3 is TGTGCCAGCAGTTACTCTCCGGGGACTGAAGCTTTCTTT.

Only a few counts were recorded for this clone. The rearrangement links TRBV14 to TRBJ2-1; D perhaps matches TRBD2 (5 bases). The CDR3 spans 15 residues. V was pared by 4 bases and J by 8 bases, with 18 bases between. The germline gives CDR1 SGHDN, CDR2 FVKESK. The CDR3 here is CASSLKSVMRDEQFF. In DNA form, the CDR3 reads TGTGCCAGCAGCCTTAAGTCCGTTATGAGGGATGAGCAGTTCTTC.

The chain joins TRBV4-1 to TRBJ1-4, with D unclear. The germline CDR1 and CDR2 sequences are MGHRA and YSYEKL. The CDR3 contains 14 residues. Between the trimmed V and J ends, which lost 0 bases and 6 bases, there was a span of 8 bases. CDR3 coding DNA: TGCGCCAGCAGCCAAGAGGGCCTGGATGAAAAACTGTTTTTT. Protein product: CASSQEGLDEKLFF.

The rearrangement joins TRBV5-4 to TRBJ1-3; D ambiguous. From germline, CDR1 is SGHNT and CDR2 YYREEE (reference sequence). V lost 4 bases, J lost 3 bases, and 11 bases lay in between. This CDR3 spans 14 amino acids. The CDR3 is CASSLNGFGNTIYF. The CDR3 DNA reads as TGTGCCAGCAGCCTGAATGGGTTTGGAAACACCATATATTTT.